This TCR beta chain emerged from a study of T cell responses to AZD1222 COVID-19 vaccine. Trimming at V came to 2 bases and at J to 7 bases, leaving 12 bases not matched to a gene. The CDR3 runs 18 residues. Germline V gene lookup returns CDR1 SEHNR and CDR2 FQNEAQ (reference sequence). Sequencing was performed with immunoSEQ multiplex PCR; in TCRdb, only in-frame clones are kept and a portion is missing. In the table there are 150,000 to 200,000 clones, roughly nine tenths of which are singletons. This TCR derives from an adult in good health. The sample in question was peripheral blood, obtained on day 0 of MenACWY control vaccination. The J gene is TRBJ2-4, the V gene TRBV7-9, with 12 bases aligning to TRBD2. CDR3 sequence (DNA): TGTGCCAGCAGCTTACCCCCTAGACTAGCGGGAGTCAGGAACATTCAGTACTTC. Its protein is CASSLPPRLAGVRNIQYF.